One sample yielded the 20 T cell receptor beta chains listed below, sequenced in a study of OX40 agonist ivuxolimab in advanced cancers. Libraries came from the immunoSEQ multiplex PCR assay. In its TCRdb copy, this immuneACCESS table keeps in-frame sequences only and misses some clones. Where compared with another copy, unresolved V genes explain less than half of these, and the others have no known cause. The sample table records about 58,000 clones; 70% to 90% of these occur just once. 0.8% to 1% of the sample is taken by the ten largest. This specimen was CD4+ or CD8+ T cells sorted from blood, taken in a trial of the OX40 agonist ivuxolimab. The receptors come from an adult with an advanced solid tumor such as melanoma, head and neck, liver or kidney cancer.

The rearrangement uses TRBV6-5 and TRBJ1-2, with D maybe TRBD1 (6 bases). Trimming left V 7 bases short and J 1 base short, with 13 bases between. Germline V gene data show CDR1 as MNHEY and CDR2 as SVGAGI. The length of the CDR3 is 14 residues. CDR3 DNA sequence: TGTGCCAGCACCCGAGGACAGTATAACTATGGCTACACCTTC. The encoded protein is CASTRGQYNYGYTF.

The J gene is TRBJ2-3, the V gene TRBV5-1; D is perhaps TRBD2 (7 bases). The CDR3 is 15 amino acids. Trimming removed 2 bases at V and 8 bases at J, with 18 bases between. The germline CDR1 and CDR2 sequences are SGHRS and YFSETQ. The CDR3 coding sequence is TGCGCCAGCAGCTTAGGGACTCAGGGAGGGGGTACGCAGTATTTT. Protein sequence: CASSLGTQGGGTQYF.

The genes are TRBV27 and TRBJ1-1; D possibly corresponds to TRBD1 (5 bases). Germline assignment: CDR1 MNHEY and CDR2 SMNVEV (reference sequence). The CDR3 is 16 residues long. V was clipped by 1 base and J by 3 bases, with 15 bases between them. The CDR3 is CASSLYPGSADTEAFF. The CDR3 bases are TGTGCCAGCAGTTTATATCCAGGGTCGGCAGACACTGAAGCTTTCTTT.

The V call is TRBV2, the J call TRBJ2-5; D perhaps matches TRBD2 (5 bases). Germline CDR1 reads SNHLY; CDR2 reads FYNNEI. The germline V and J ends were trimmed by 3 bases and 9 bases, with 20 bases remaining between them. The CDR3 totals 15 residues. CDR3 loop: CASSEAGLGSGAQYF. DNA for the CDR3: TGTGCCAGCAGTGAGGCTGGCTTAGGCTCCGGGGCCCAGTACTTC.

This sequence joins TRBV14 and TRBJ1-6; D is possibly TRBD1 (5 bases). Trimming pared 0 bases from V and 0 bases from J, leaving 12 bases between. The CDR3 has 18 residues. Germline V gene data show CDR1 as SGHDN and CDR2 as FVKESK. CDR3 DNA sequence: TGTGCCAGCAGCCAAGATCGGGGACGGAGCTCCTATAATTCACCCCTCCACTTT. Translation: CASSQDRGRSSYNSPLHF. The full variable domain, completed using reference TRBV14 and TRBJ1-6, is EAGVTQFPSHSVIEKGQTVTLRCDPISGHDNLYWYRRVMGKEIKFLLHFVKESKQDESGMPNNRFLAERTGGTYSTLKVQPAELEDSGVYFCASSQDRGRSSYNSPLHFGNGTRLTVT.

Worth noting for this clone: The same CDR3 arises from other DNA sequences in this sample as well. V usage is TRBV7-2 and J usage is TRBJ2-7; D is perhaps TRBD1 (5 bases). Trimming removed 3 bases from V and 4 bases from J, with 13 bases in between. CDR3 size: 14 residues. The germline V gene has CDR1 SGHTA and CDR2 FQGNSA. The CDR3 is CASSLGPTAYEQYF. Here the CDR3 DNA reads TGTGCCAGCAGCTTGGGGCCGACCGCGTACGAGCAGTACTTC.

This clone has just a few counts. This sequence joins TRBV7-9 and TRBJ2-7, with 9 bases aligning to TRBD1. Unmatched junction bases numbered 6, after V lost 2 bases and J lost 4 bases. This CDR3 is 15 amino acids long. CDR1 and CDR2 (germline): SEHNR, FQNEAQ (reference sequence). As DNA, the CDR3 is TGTGCCAGCAGCTTAACCGGACAGGGGAGTTACGAGCAGTACTTC. Its protein product is CASSLTGQGSYEQYF.

The J gene is TRBJ2-3, the V gene TRBV19; D is unresolved. CDR1 is LNHDA and CDR2 is SQIVND in the germline V gene (reference sequence). The CDR3 contains 16 residues. V lost 1 base and J 0 bases, leaving 11 bases between the germline ends. The CDR3 sequence is CASSIVLVTSTDTQYF. The CDR3 bases are TGTGCCAGTAGTATAGTGTTGGTGACTAGCACAGATACGCAGTATTTT.

The chain employs TRBV18 and TRBJ2-7; D is possibly TRBD2 (5 bases). V dropped 3 bases and J dropped 0 bases, with 15 bases sitting between them. This CDR3 has 16 residues. The germline CDR1 and CDR2 sequences are KGHSH and LQKENI. CDR3 in amino acids: CASSPRTTRASYEQYF. In nucleotides, the CDR3 is TGTGCCAGCTCACCTCGGACGACGAGGGCCTCCTACGAGCAGTACTTC. Combining the CDR3 with reference TRBV18 and TRBJ2-7 gives the whole variable domain NAGVMQNPRHLVRRRGQEARLRCSPMKGHSHVYWYRQLPEEGLKFMVYLQKENIIDESGMPKERFSAEFPKEGPSILRIQQVVRGDSAAYFCASSPRTTRASYEQYFGPGTRLTVT.

The V and J genes are TRBV19 and TRBJ2-3, with 8 bases identical to TRBD2. Germline CDR1 is LNHDA and CDR2 is SQIVND (reference sequence). The CDR3 covers 16 residues. V dropped 5 bases and J dropped 2; count of bases not matched to a gene: 9. CDR3 sequence: CASSAKSGGPTDTQYF. The CDR3 region has the DNA TGTGCCAGTAGTGCTAAGAGCGGGGGCCCCACAGATACGCAGTATTTT.

This clone has only one observation. V and J are TRBV19 and TRBJ2-5, with TRBD2 matching over 9 bases. CDR1 and CDR2 from the germline V gene are LNHDA and SQIVND (reference sequence). V was clipped by 6 bases and J by 5 bases; unmatched bases: 16. This CDR3 is 17 amino acids long. CDR3 sequence: CASSLPRGSGGRETQYF. Written as DNA, the CDR3 is TGTGCCAGTAGCCTACCGCGGGGAAGCGGGGGGAGGGAGACCCAGTACTTC.

The chain uses TRBV6-5 and TRBJ1-5, with unresolved D. The CDR3 covers 14 residues. V lost 6 bases to trimming and J lost 2 bases, with 11 bases between them. Germline values: CDR1 MNHEY, CDR2 SVGAGI. CDR3 in amino acids: CASSRLQGNQPQHF. The CDR3 DNA sequence: TGTGCCAGCAGCCGCCTCCAAGGCAATCAGCCCCAGCATTTT.

This clone was found once. This chain links TRBV7-8 with TRBJ1-2, with unresolved D. This CDR3 has 12 residues. Germline V gene lookup returns CDR1 SGHVS and CDR2 FQNEAQ. Trimming took off 5 bases at V and 6 bases at J, with 10 bases between the two ends. CDR3 coding DNA: TGTGCCAGCAGCAGAAACAAGGATGGCTACACCTTC. It is translated as CASSRNKDGYTF.

DNA of the CDR3: TGCGCCAGCAGCTTGGCCAGTACAGATACGCAGTATTTT. It is translated as CASSLASTDTQYF. The V gene is TRBV5-1, the J gene TRBJ2-3; D ambiguous. V lost 0 bases and J lost 3, with 5 bases in between. Germline V gene data show CDR1 as SGHRS and CDR2 as YFSETQ. The CDR3 totals 13 residues.

J is TRBJ2-7 and V is TRBV18; tentative D call: TRBD2 (6 bases). The CDR3 totals 15 residues. V shed 3 bases and J shed 5 bases, with 17 bases lying between them. Germline V gene sequence: CDR1 KGHSH, CDR2 LQKENI. DNA for the CDR3: TGTGCCAGCTCACCGGGGACTGGTGGGAGGAACGAGCAGTACTTC. It encodes CASSPGTGGRNEQYF.

The V call is TRBV19, the J call TRBJ2-5, with TRBD1 matching 10 bases. Germline loops: CDR1 LNHDA, CDR2 SQIVND (reference sequence). V lost 4 bases and J lost 5; bases outside the gene matches: 7. The CDR3 consists of 15 residues. The DNA for the CDR3 is TGTGCCAGTAGTAGGGGGACAGGGGTCCGGGAGACCCAGTACTTC. Translation: CASSRGTGVRETQYF.

This chain links TRBV5-4 with TRBJ2-5; D is possibly TRBD2 (5 bases). Germline assignment: CDR1 SGHNT and CDR2 YYREEE (reference sequence). The V end was cut by 0 bases, the J end by 1 base, with 7 bases between. CDR3 size: 14 residues. The DNA of the CDR3 is TGTGCCAGCAGCTTGGCCGGGGTCCAAGAGACCCAGTACTTC. Encoded protein: CASSLAGVQETQYF.

The chain employs TRBV5-8 and TRBJ2-1; D is ambiguous. Trimming took 5 bases from V and 0 from J, leaving 12 bases between them. This CDR3 is 15 amino acids long. CDR1 and CDR2 from the germline V gene are SGHTS and YDEGEE. CDR3 in DNA: TGTGCCAGCAGATCCGGACGGAGCTCCTACAATGAGCAGTTCTTC. This translates into CASRSGRSSYNEQFF. The full variable domain, rest sourced from reference TRBV5-8 and TRBJ2-1, is EAGVTQSPTHLIKTRGQQATLRCSPISGHTSVYWYQQALGLGLQFLLWYDEGEERNRGNFPPRFSGRQFPNYSSELNVNALELEDSALYLCASRSGRSSYNEQFFGPGTRLTVL.

This chain joins TRBV6-1 and TRBJ1-6; the D is unclear. This CDR3 has 14 residues. The V end was cut by 0 bases, the J end by 9 bases, with 9 bases between. Germline CDR1 reads MNHNS; CDR2 reads SASEGT. The CDR3 DNA follows: TGTGCCAGCAGTGAAGCCCCACCCGGTTCACCCCTCCACTTT. It codes for CASSEAPPGSPLHF.

The gene calls are TRBV5-1 and TRBJ2-2; 8 bases are a match to TRBD2. The CDR3 is made up of 16 amino acids. Germline trimming cut 0 bases from V and 4 bases from J; bases unmatched to any gene: 5. Germline V gene lookup returns CDR1 SGHRS and CDR2 YFSETQ. The CDR3 coding sequence is TGCGCCAGCAGCTTGGAGCGGGGGCTCCTCACCGGGGAGCTGTTTTTT. Translation gives CASSLERGLLTGELFF.